This TCR beta chain was sequenced for a study of cytomegalovirus exposure and HLA in healthy donors. The PCR employed 60 Vbeta primers together with 13 Jbeta primers. Here immunoSEQ multiplex PCR was the method, and the copy in TCRdb shows in-frame clones only, minus some. The sample carries tens of thousands of clones, 60% to 70% recorded once. Study results and caveats: It was likely that a cluster of highly shared sequence variants was a sequencing artifact.

As for this clone: Its antigen is unknown.

The source of this sequence is a man aged 35 to 55 in good health and CMV-seropositive. The sample consisted of PBMCs.

Here the CDR3 reads CASRGGLNDLRLFF. CDR3 sequence (DNA): TGTGCCAGCAGGGGAGGCCTTAATGACCTAAGGCTGTTTTTT. The J gene is TRBJ1-4, the V gene TRBV6-1; D not resolved. This CDR3 is built from 14 residues. V was cut by 6 bases and J by 14 bases, with 22 bases left in between. In germline, CDR1 is MNHNS, CDR2 SASEGT.